What follows are 15 T cell receptor beta chains derived from one specimen sequenced in a study of cytomegalovirus exposure and HLA in healthy donors. The study ran its PCR with 60 Vbeta and 13 Jbeta primers. This table comes from immunoSEQ multiplex PCR, and its TCRdb copy is limited to in-frame clones, with some not included. The sample holds around 150,000 clones; 76% are singletons and the top ten take about 2.9%. Source material: PBMCs. The source is a middle-aged man in good health and CMV-seronegative.

The rearrangement links TRBV9 to TRBJ2-5, with 10 bases that match TRBD2. Germline CDR1 and CDR2: SGDLS and YYNGEE. After removal of 0 bases from V and 5 bases from J, the junction contained 13 bases not matched to a gene. The CDR3 covers 18 residues. CDR3 DNA: TGTGCCAGCAGCGTAGGGGTAGCGGGGGGCCAGATAGGGGAGACCCAGTACTTC. This gives the protein CASSVGVAGGQIGETQYF.

The CDR3 sequence: CASSAQGQETQYF. In DNA form, the CDR3 reads TGTGCCAGCAGTGCACAGGGCCAAGAGACCCAGTACTTC. This rearrangement joins TRBV2 to TRBJ2-5; D may be TRBD1 (6 bases). Trimming shortened V by 4 bases and J by 1 base, and 7 bases separated the two germline ends. Germline-derived CDR1 and CDR2 are SNHLY and FYNNEI. The CDR3 totals 13 residues.

The chain couples TRBV11-3 to TRBJ1-2; 12 bases map to TRBD1. Per the germline V gene, CDR1 is SGHNT and CDR2 is YENEEA. This CDR3 is built from 14 residues. V lost 5 bases to trimming and J lost 4 bases; unmatched junction nucleotides: 2. In DNA, the CDR3 is TGTGCCAGCAGCCGGGACAGGGGGCCCTATGGCTACACCTTC. It encodes CASSRDRGPYGYTF. Filled out from reference TRBV11-3 and TRBJ1-2, the complete variable domain reads EAGVVQSPRYKIIEKKQPVAFWCNPISGHNTLYWYLQNLGQGPELLIRYENEEAVDDSQLPKDRFSAERLKGVDSTLKIQPAELGDSAVYLCASSRDRGPYGYTFGSGTRLTVV.

This sequence joins TRBV7-3 and TRBJ2-5, with a tentative D call TRBD1 (5 bases). Germline V gene sequence: CDR1 SGHTA, CDR2 FQGTGA. This CDR3 spans 14 amino acids. Trimming removed 5 bases at V and 1 base at J, with 11 bases between. Written as DNA, the CDR3 is TGTGCCAGCAGCAAGGGGTCCATCCAAGAGACCCAGTACTTC. Its translation: CASSKGSIQETQYF.

The rearrangement links TRBV9 to TRBJ2-7; 7 nucleotides agree with TRBD1. After removal of 3 bases from V and 5 bases from J, the junction contained 11 bases not matched to a gene. The CDR3 spans 15 residues. Germline V lookup: CDR1 SGDLS, CDR2 YYNGEE. CDR3 DNA sequence: TGTGCCAGCAGCGGTTGGGGACAGTCCGAAGACGAGCAGTACTTC. Its translation: CASSGWGQSEDEQYF.

The V gene is TRBV5-3, the J gene TRBJ2-2; D is unclear. TRBV5-3 is recorded as an ORF, its role being uncertain. Trimming cost V 3 bases and J 4 bases, with 7 bases left between them. This CDR3 region has 13 residues. The CDR3 is CARSSHSTGELFF. CDR3 sequence (DNA): TGTGCCAGAAGCTCCCACTCCACCGGGGAGCTGTTTTTT.

The chain is built from TRBV15 and TRBJ1-5; unclear D gene. Germline lookup yields CDR1 LNHNV and CDR2 YYDKDF (reference sequence). V lost 0 bases to trimming and J lost 0 bases, with 6 bases between them. The CDR3 totals 15 residues. CDR3 nucleotide sequence: TGTGCCACCAGCAGAGATCTAGGTAGCAATCAGCCCCAGCATTTT. Its translation is CATSRDLGSNQPQHF. Filled out from reference TRBV15 and TRBJ1-5, the complete variable domain reads DAMVIQNPRYQVTQFGKPVTLSCSQTLNHNVMYWYQQKSSQAPKLLFHYYDKDFNNEADTPDNFQSRRPNTSFCFLDIRSPGLGDTAMYLCATSRDLGSNQPQHFGDGTRLSIL.

This chain connects TRBV11-2 to TRBJ1-2; D is undetermined. The V gene lost 5 bases and the J gene lost 2 bases, with 15 bases spanning the gap. The CDR3 totals 15 residues. Germline loops: CDR1 SGHAT, CDR2 FQNNGV. CDR3 amino acids: CASSPQYGENYGYTF. The CDR3 coding sequence is TGTGCCAGCAGCCCGCAATACGGGGAGAACTATGGCTACACCTTC.

The chain links TRBV7-9 to TRBJ1-4, with D uncertain. Germline V gives CDR1 SEHNR, CDR2 FQNEAQ (reference sequence). There are 14 residues in the CDR3. V was clipped by 5 bases and J by 0 bases, with 7 bases between them. The CDR3 DNA is TGTGCCAGCAGCGACGGGACAACTAATGAAAAACTGTTTTTT. Protein: CASSDGTTNEKLFF.

The chain combines TRBV7-9 with TRBJ2-7; D is possibly TRBD2 (7 bases). This CDR3 is built from 17 residues. CDR1 is SEHNR and CDR2 is FQNEAQ in the germline V gene (reference sequence). With 1 base removed from V and 0 bases from J, the gap between germline ends came to 16 bases. The CDR3 bases are TGTGCCAGCAGCTTAGAGGGGGGGGCCGGGAGCTCCTACGAGCAGTACTTC. As protein: CASSLEGGAGSSYEQYF.

The chain uses TRBV29-1 and TRBJ1-1, with TRBD1 matching over 9 bases. CDR3 length: 14 residues. The V segment lost 6 bases and the J segment 3 bases; nucleotides outside the gene matches: 8. In germline, CDR1 is SQVTM, CDR2 ANQGSEA. The CDR3 region has the DNA TGCAGCGTCGGGACCGACAGGGGGTACACTGAAGCTTTCTTT. Translating gives CSVGTDRGYTEAFF. Full variable domain (remainder filled in from reference TRBV29-1 and TRBJ1-1): SAVISQKPSRDICQRGTSLTIQCQVDSQVTMMFWYRQQPGQSLTLIATANQGSEATYESGFVIDKFPISRPNLTFSTLTVSNMSPEDSSIYLCSVGTDRGYTEAFFGQGTRLTVV.

The gene calls are TRBV13 and TRBJ2-5; 12 nucleotides align to TRBD2. The V and J ends lost 4 bases and 5 bases, in that order; junction bases with no gene match: 8. The CDR3 consists of 16 residues. The V gene's germline CDR1 is PRHDT and CDR2 FYEKMQ (reference sequence). CDR3 bases: TGTGCCAGCAGCTCCGGGGGACTAGCGGGCTGGGAGACCCAGTACTTC. Protein: CASSSGGLAGWETQYF.

CDR3 sequence: CASSQDGRGRSSYNEQFF. As DNA, the CDR3 is TGCGCCAGCAGCCAAGATGGCAGGGGACGGAGCTCCTACAATGAGCAGTTCTTC. J is TRBJ2-1 and V is TRBV4-3; TRBD1 might be the D (6 bases). CDR1 is LGHNA and CDR2 is YSLEER in the germline V gene. Trimming removed 0 bases at V and 0 bases at J, with 15 bases between. The CDR3 spans 18 residues.

Turning to this clone: A read error may produce the germline difference seen at one junction end. Here the CDR3 DNA reads TGTGCCAGTAGTTCACCCCTCCACTTT. Translation gives CASSSPLHF. V usage is TRBV6-6 and J usage is TRBJ1-6; no definite D call. Germline V gene sequence: CDR1 MNHNY, CDR2 SVGAGI (reference sequence). CDR3 length: 9 amino acids.

The chain is built from TRBV7-9 and TRBJ2-7; D gene unclear. CDR1 and CDR2 from the germline V gene are SEHNR and FQNEAQ (reference sequence). This CDR3 is built from 13 residues. Trimming took 1 base from V and 6 from J, leaving 10 bases between them. CDR3 region: CASSLDYPSEQYF. CDR3 nucleotides: TGTGCCAGCAGCTTAGACTATCCGTCCGAGCAGTACTTC.